This TCR beta chain was observed in a study of cytomegalovirus exposure and HLA in healthy donors. The study, taken as a whole, reports: A classifier reportedly called cytomegalovirus status with high sensitivity and specificity.

As to this clone: Its antigen is undetermined.

Here immunoSEQ multiplex PCR was the method, and the copy in TCRdb shows in-frame clones only, minus some. The table has about 38,000 clones, about 93% seen once; the top ten hold 3.3%. V lost 6 bases to trimming and J lost 0 bases; unmatched junction nucleotides: 7. This CDR3 contains 16 residues. CDR1 is MRHNA, CDR2 SNTAGT, per germline. Donors came from a validation cohort of 95 to 150 subjects, distinct from the first 666-subject cohort. The rearrangement links TRBV6-4 to TRBJ2-1; 8 bases match TRBD2. The sample comprised PBMCs. This TCR was recovered from a man aged 18 to 29 in good health and CMV-seronegative. CDR3 coding DNA: TGTGCCAGCAGACGGATAGCGGGAAGCTCCTACAATGAGCAGTTCTTC. Residues: CASRRIAGSSYNEQFF.